Shown below are 4 T cell receptor beta chains from a single sample sequenced in a study of blood T cell repertoires in COVID-19. Measured with immunoSEQ multiplex PCR; TCRdb has only the in-frame clones, and not every one. The sample gives 25,000 to 35,000 clones, around 72% of which show up once; around a fifth is in the top ten. The sample comprised peripheral blood. These receptor sequences come from a boy aged 2 to 10 with active or convalescent COVID-19.

This clone was recorded once. This sequence joins TRBV4-2 and TRBJ1-2, with D uncertain. Germline CDR1 LGHNA, CDR2 YNFKEQ. V shed 0 bases and J shed 2 bases, with 10 bases lying between them. This CDR3 is built from 15 residues. The CDR3 spells CASSQESGGNYGYTF. DNA of the CDR3: TGTGCCAGCAGCCAAGAAAGCGGAGGGAACTATGGCTACACCTTC.

The chain links TRBV7-2 to TRBJ1-2; the match to TRBD1 covers 9 bases. The CDR3 is made up of 15 amino acids. V gave up 5 bases and J gave up 0 bases; unmatched junction bases: 4. Germline V gene lookup returns CDR1 SGHTA and CDR2 FQGNSA. This chain's CDR3 is CASSPQGATNYGYTF. DNA for the CDR3: TGTGCCAGCAGCCCACAGGGGGCGACTAACTATGGCTACACCTTC.

This clone is a singleton in its sample. The chain has TRBV10-2 and TRBJ2-1, with 8 bases fitting TRBD1. Germline CDR1 and CDR2: WSHSY and SAAADI. The V and J ends lost 6 bases and 9 bases, in that order; junction bases with no gene match: 7. The CDR3 length is 13 residues. The CDR3 region is CASSDKDRAEQFF. CDR3 nucleotides: TGCGCCAGCAGCGACAAGGACAGGGCTGAGCAGTTCTTC.

V and J are TRBV19 and TRBJ2-3; 8 bases map to TRBD2. This CDR3 is 16 amino acids long. The germline V gene has CDR1 LNHDA and CDR2 SQIVND (reference sequence). The trim removed 2 bases at V and 0 bases at J, leaving 4 bases unmatched. DNA of the CDR3: TGTGCCAGTAGTATACGGGGGGGGCTGAGCACAGATACGCAGTATTTT. Translation gives CASSIRGGLSTDTQYF.